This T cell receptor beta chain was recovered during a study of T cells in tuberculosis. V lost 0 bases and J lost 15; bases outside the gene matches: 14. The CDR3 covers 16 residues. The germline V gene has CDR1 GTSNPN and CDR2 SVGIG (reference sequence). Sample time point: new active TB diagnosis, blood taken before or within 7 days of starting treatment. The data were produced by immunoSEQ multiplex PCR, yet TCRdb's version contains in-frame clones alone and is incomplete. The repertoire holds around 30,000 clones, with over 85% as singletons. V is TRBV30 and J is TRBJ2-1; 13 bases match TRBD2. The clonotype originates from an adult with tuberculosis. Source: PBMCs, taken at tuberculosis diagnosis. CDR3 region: CAWSVPLAGGPGFVFF. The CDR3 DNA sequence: TGTGCCTGGAGTGTACCACTAGCGGGAGGGCCGGGGTTTGTGTTCTTC.